This T cell receptor beta chain was documented in a study of blood T cell repertoires in COVID-19. At the level of the study: Sites across the United States, Italy and Spain contributed samples from acute and convalescent COVID-19. T cells, B-cell-depleted T cells, or PBMCs provided the cDNA or gDNA that served as material.

This clone was counted only a few times. Trimming took 3 bases from V and 5 from J, leaving 10 bases between them. This CDR3 region has 13 residues. The germline V gene has CDR1 SGHTA and CDR2 FQGTGA. In the authors' methods: Amplification with reference gene primers provided the estimates of nucleated cell counts. The table came from immunoSEQ multiplex PCR; TCRdb's copy has only in-frame clones and leaves some out. V and J calls and clone size follow that table, whereas D and trimming were derived from the DNA. The sample records some 90,000 clones, over 70% being singletons. The sample was peripheral blood. The source of this sequence is a man in his sixties with acute or convalescent COVID-19. This chain links TRBV7-3 with TRBJ1-2, with a tentative D call TRBD1 (5 bases). The chain's CDR3 is CASSLQGRYGYTF. DNA for the CDR3: TGTGCCAGCAGCTTGCAGGGAAGATATGGCTACACCTTC.